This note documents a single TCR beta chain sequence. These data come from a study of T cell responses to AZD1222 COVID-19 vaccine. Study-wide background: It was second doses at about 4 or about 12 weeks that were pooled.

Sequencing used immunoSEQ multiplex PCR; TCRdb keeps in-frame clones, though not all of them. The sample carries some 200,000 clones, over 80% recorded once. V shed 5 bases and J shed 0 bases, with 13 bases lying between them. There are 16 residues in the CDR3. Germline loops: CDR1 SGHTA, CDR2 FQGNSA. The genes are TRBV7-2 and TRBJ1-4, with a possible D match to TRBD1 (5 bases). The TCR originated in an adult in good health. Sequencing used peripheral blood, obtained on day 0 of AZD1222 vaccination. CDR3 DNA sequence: TGTGCCAGCAGCCTCACGGGGGGGTCAACTAATGAAAAACTGTTTTTT. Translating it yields CASSLTGGSTNEKLFF.